This T cell receptor (beta chain) was profiled in a study of PD-1 blockade in classical Hodgkin lymphoma. Indicated time point: newly diagnosed, previously untreated cHL patient sample. Thawed PBMCs yielded CD4+ T cells through magnetic negative selection. The CDR3 consists of 11 residues. Trimming pared 4 bases from V and 10 bases from J, leaving 13 bases between. Germline-derived CDR1 and CDR2 are SQVTM and ANQGSEA. The assay was immunoSEQ multiplex PCR, and TCRdb's table has in-frame clones only and misses some. The table records under 20,000 clones, around 86% of them present only once. The clonotype comes from a human donor with classical Hodgkin lymphoma. The sequencing input was CD4+ T cells from blood. The V gene is TRBV29-1, the J gene TRBJ1-1; D may be TRBD1 (5 bases). CDR3: CSVGDPSGAFF. CDR3 bases: TGCAGCGTTGGGGACCCCTCCGGAGCTTTCTTT.